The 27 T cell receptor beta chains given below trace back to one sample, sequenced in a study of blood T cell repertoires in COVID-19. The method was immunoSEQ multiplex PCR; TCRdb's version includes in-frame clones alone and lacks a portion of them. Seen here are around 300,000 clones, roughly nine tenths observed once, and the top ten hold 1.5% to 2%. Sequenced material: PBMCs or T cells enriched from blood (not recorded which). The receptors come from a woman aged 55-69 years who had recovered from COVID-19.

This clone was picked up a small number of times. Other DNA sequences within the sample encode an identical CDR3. In DNA form, the CDR3 reads TGTGCCTGGGCCGGGACAGCTAATTCACCCCTCCACTTT. It specifies CAWAGTANSPLHF. This rearrangement joins TRBV30 to TRBJ1-6; 7 nucleotides match TRBD1. This CDR3 is built from 13 residues. Germline V CDR1 and CDR2: GTSNPN, SVGIG (reference sequence). V lost 5 bases and J lost 6; bases outside the gene matches: 4.

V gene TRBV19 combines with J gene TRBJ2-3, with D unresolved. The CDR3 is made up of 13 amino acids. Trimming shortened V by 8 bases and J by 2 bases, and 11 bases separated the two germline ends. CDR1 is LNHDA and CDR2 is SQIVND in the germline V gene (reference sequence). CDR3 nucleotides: TGTGCCAGTGGAGAACCAAACACAGATACGCAGTATTTT. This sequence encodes CASGEPNTDTQYF.

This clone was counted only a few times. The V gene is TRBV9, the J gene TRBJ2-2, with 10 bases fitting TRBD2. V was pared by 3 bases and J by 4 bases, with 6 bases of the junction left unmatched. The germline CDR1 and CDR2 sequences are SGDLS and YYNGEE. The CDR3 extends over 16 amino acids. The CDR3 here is CASSAQGLAATGELFF. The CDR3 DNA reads TGTGCCAGCAGCGCCCAAGGACTAGCGGCCACCGGGGAGCTGTTTTTT.

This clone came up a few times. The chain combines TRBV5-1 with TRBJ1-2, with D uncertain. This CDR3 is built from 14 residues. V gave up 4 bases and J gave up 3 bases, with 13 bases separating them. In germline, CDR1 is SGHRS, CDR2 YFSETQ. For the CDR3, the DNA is TGCGCCAGCAGCAGTGGGCAGGTCGACTATGGCTACACCTTC. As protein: CASSSGQVDYGYTF. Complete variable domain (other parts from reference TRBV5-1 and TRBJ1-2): KAGVTQTPRYLIKTRGQQVTLSCSPISGHRSVSWYQQTPGQGLQFLFEYFSETQRNKGNFPGRFSGRQFSNSRSEMNVSTLELGDSALYLCASSSGQVDYGYTFGSGTRLTVV.

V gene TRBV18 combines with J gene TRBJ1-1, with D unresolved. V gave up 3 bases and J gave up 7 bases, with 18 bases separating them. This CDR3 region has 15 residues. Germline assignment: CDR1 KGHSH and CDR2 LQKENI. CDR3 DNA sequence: TGTGCCAGCTCACCCATGCTGCCCCCCAACGGTGAAGCTTTCTTT. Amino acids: CASSPMLPPNGEAFF.

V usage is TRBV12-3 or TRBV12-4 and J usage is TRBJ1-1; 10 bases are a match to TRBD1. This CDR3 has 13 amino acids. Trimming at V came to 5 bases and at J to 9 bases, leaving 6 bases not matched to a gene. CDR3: CASSTRDRGKAFF. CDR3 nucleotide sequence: TGTGCCAGCAGTACCCGGGACAGGGGCAAAGCTTTCTTT.

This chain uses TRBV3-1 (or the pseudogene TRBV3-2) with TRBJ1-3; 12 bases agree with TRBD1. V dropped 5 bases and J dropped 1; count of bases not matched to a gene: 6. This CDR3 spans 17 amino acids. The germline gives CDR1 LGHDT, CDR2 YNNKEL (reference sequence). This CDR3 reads CASSAGTGGRSGNTIYF. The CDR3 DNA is TGTGCCAGCAGCGCCGGGACAGGGGGCAGATCTGGAAACACCATATATTTT.

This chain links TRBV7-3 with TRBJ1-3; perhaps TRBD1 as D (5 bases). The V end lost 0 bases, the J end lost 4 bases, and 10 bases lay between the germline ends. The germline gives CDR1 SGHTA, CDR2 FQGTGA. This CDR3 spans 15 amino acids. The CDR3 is CASSLTGGVGNTIYF. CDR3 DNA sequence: TGTGCCAGCAGCTTAACGGGAGGGGTCGGAAACACCATATATTTT.

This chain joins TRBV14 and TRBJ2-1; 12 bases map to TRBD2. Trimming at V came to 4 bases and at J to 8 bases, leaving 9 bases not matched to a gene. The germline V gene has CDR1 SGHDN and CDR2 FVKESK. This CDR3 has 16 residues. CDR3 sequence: CASSLRLAGAADEQFF. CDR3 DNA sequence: TGTGCCAGCAGCCTACGACTAGCGGGAGCCGCGGATGAGCAGTTCTTC.

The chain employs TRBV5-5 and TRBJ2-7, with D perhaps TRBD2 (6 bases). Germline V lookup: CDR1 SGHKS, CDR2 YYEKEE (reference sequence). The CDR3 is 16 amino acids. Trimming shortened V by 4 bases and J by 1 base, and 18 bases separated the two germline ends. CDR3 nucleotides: TGTGCCAGCAGCCCACCGGGTGGGACTGTTTCCTACGAGCAGTACTTC. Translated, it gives CASSPPGGTVSYEQYF. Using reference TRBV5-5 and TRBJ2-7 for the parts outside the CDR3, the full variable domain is DAGVTQSPTHLIKTRGQQVTLRCSPISGHKSVSWYQQVLGQGPQFIFQYYEKEERGRGNFPDRFSARQFPNYSSELNVNALLLGDSALYLCASSPPGGTVSYEQYFGPGTRLTVT.

The CDR3, as DNA: TGTGCCAGCAGTCCCGGGTTCTCTGGGGCCAACGTCCTGACTTTC. It yields the protein CASSPGFSGANVLTF. V gene TRBV27 combines with J gene TRBJ2-6; D unresolved. Germline V gene data show CDR1 as MNHEY and CDR2 as SMNVEV (reference sequence). The ends were cut back, 5 bases at V and 0 bases at J, with 8 bases in the middle. The CDR3 runs 15 residues.

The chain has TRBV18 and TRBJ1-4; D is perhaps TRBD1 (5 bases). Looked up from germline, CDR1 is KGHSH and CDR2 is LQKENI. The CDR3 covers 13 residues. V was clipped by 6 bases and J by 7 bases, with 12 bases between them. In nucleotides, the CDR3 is TGTGCCAGCTCGCTCCGGAGGGGTGAAAAACTGTTTTTT. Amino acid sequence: CASSLRRGEKLFF.

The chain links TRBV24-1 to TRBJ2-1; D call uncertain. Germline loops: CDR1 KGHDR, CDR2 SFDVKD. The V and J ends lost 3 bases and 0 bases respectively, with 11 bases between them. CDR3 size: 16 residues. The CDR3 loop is CATSDTWPSSYNEQFF. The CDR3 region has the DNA TGTGCCACCAGTGATACGTGGCCCAGCTCCTACAATGAGCAGTTCTTC.

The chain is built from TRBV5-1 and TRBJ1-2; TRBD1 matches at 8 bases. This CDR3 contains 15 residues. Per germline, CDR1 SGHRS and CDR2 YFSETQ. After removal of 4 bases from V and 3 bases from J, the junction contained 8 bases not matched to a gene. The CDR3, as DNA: TGCGCCAGCAGCCGCACAGGGGGTCACGACTATGGCTACACCTTC. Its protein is CASSRTGGHDYGYTF.

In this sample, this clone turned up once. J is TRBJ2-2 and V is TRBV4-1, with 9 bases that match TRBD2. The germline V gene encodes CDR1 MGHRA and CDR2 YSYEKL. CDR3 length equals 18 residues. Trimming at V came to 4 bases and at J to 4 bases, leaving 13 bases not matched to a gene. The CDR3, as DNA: TGCGCCAGCAGCCCTTCCGGGACTAGCTACGGTATCACCGGGGAGCTGTTTTTT. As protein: CASSPSGTSYGITGELFF.

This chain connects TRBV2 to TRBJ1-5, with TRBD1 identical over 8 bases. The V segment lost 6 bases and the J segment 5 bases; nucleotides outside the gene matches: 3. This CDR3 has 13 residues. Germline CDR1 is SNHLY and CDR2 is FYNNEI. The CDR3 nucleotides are TGTGCCAGCAGCGCGGACAGGGATCAGCCCCAGCATTTT. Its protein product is CASSADRDQPQHF.

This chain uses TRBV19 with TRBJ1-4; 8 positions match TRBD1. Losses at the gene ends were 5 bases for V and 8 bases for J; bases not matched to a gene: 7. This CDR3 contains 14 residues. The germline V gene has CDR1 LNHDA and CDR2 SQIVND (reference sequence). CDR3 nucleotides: TGTGCCAGTAGTGTTTCAGGGGGCGCAGAAAAACTGTTTTTT. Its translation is CASSVSGGAEKLFF.

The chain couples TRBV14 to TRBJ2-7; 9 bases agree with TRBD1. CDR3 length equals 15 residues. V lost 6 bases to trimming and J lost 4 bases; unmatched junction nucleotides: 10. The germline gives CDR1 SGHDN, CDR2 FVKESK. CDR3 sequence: CASSLLDRGPYEQYF. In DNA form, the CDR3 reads TGTGCCAGCAGTCTACTGGACAGGGGCCCATACGAGCAGTACTTC. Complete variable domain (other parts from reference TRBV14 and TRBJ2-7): EAGVTQFPSHSVIEKGQTVTLRCDPISGHDNLYWYRRVMGKEIKFLLHFVKESKQDESGMPNNRFLAERTGGTYSTLKVQPAELEDSGVYFCASSLLDRGPYEQYFGPGTRLTVT.

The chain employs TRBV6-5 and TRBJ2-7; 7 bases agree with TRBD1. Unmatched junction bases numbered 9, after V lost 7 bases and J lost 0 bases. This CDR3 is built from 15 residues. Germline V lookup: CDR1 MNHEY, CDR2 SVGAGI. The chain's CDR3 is CASNPNRGSSYEQYF. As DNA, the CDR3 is TGTGCCAGCAATCCTAACAGGGGATCCTCCTACGAGCAGTACTTC.

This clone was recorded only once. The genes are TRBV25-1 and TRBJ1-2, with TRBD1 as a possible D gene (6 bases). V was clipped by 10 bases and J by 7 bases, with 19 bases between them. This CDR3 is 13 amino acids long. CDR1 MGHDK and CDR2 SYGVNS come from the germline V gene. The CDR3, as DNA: TGTGCCACTAAGAGAGGGAGGGGGGGTGGCTACACCTTC. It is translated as CATKRGRGGGYTF.

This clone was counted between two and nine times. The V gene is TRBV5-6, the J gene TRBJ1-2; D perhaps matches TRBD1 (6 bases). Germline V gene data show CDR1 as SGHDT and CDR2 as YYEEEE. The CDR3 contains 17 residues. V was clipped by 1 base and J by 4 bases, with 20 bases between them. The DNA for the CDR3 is TGTGCCAGCAGCTTGAGGTCAGGGCTACTGGGGGCCTATGGCTACACCTTC. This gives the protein CASSLRSGLLGAYGYTF.

In nucleotides, the CDR3 is TGTGCCAGCAGTTTCGGACAGAGAAGTTCACCCCTCCACTTT. It encodes CASSFGQRSSPLHF. The rearrangement uses TRBV28 and TRBJ1-6, with a possible D match to TRBD1 (6 bases). Germline loops: CDR1 MDHEN, CDR2 SYDVKM. The CDR3 extends over 14 amino acids. The V gene lost 3 bases and the J gene lost 9 bases, with 12 bases spanning the gap. Supplemented by reference TRBV28 and TRBJ1-6, the full variable domain reads DVKVTQSSRYLVKRTGEKVFLECVQDMDHENMFWYRQDPGLGLRLIYFSYDVKMKEKGDIPEGYSVSREKKERFSLILESASTNQTSMYLCASSFGQRSSPLHFGNGTRLTVT.

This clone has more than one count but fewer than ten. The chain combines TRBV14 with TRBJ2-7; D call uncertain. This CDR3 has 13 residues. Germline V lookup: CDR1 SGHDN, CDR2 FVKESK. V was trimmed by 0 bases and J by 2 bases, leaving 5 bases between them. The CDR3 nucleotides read TGTGCCAGCAGCCAAGATATAACCTACGAGCAGTACTTC. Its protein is CASSQDITYEQYF.

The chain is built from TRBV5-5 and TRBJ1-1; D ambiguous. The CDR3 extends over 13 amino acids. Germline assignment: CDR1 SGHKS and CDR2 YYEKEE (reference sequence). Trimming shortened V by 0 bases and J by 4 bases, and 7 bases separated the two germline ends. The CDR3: CASSLGYGTEAFF. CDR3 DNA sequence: TGTGCCAGCAGCTTGGGCTACGGCACTGAAGCTTTCTTT. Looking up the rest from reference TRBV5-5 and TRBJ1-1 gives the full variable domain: DAGVTQSPTHLIKTRGQQVTLRCSPISGHKSVSWYQQVLGQGPQFIFQYYEKEERGRGNFPDRFSARQFPNYSSELNVNALLLGDSALYLCASSLGYGTEAFFGQGTRLTVV.

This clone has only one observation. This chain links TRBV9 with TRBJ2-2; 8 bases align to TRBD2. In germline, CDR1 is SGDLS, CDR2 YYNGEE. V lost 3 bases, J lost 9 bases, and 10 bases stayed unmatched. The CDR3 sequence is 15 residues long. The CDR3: CASSGQRGQQRELFF. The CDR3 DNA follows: TGTGCCAGCAGCGGCCAGCGGGGGCAACAGAGGGAGCTGTTTTTT.

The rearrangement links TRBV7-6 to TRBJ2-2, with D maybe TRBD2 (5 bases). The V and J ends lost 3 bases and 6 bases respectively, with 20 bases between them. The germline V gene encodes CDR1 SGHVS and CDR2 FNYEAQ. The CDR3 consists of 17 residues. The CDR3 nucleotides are TGTGCCAGCAGCTTTAGTCAAACGACGGAGGCTTCCGGGGAGCTGTTTTTT. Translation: CASSFSQTTEASGELFF.

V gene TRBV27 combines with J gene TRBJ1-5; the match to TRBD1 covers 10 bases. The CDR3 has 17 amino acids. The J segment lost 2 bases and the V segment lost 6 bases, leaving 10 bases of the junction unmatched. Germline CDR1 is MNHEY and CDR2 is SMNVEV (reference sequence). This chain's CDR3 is CASSRQGARSGNQPQHF. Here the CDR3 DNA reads TGTGCCAGCAGCAGACAGGGGGCCCGGTCGGGCAATCAGCCCCAGCATTTT.